This T cell receptor beta chain is drawn from a study of blood T cells in healthy people across ages. General observations from the study: Older age coincided with a roughly linear decline in TCR beta diversity per million T cells. Researchers deemed the diversity estimates from one million T cells underestimates.

Extractions gave at least 6 micrograms of total RNA per sample. This clonotype has a count of ten or more. What it binds is not known. Germline V gene data show CDR1 as MGHDK and CDR2 as SYGVNS. The CDR3 loop spans 13 amino acids. V shed 4 bases and J shed 1 base, with 7 bases lying between them. The use of a sample-barcoded 5' primer and a J-beta primer mix characterized a second PCR of about 7 to 12 cycles. Each cDNA was tagged by a template-switch adaptor containing 12 random nucleotides. TCRdb ran MiXCR on the 5' RACE reads and lists one entry per CDR3 protein. The sample holds roughly 1.9 million distinct CDR3 sequences, more than 35% seen once.

Sequencing was carried out using blood. The chain joins TRBV25-1 to TRBJ2-5; D tentatively fits TRBD1 or TRBD2 (6 bases each). This receptor was obtained from a human donor in good health. CDR3: CASSGGAQETQYF. In DNA form, the CDR3 reads TGTGCCAGCAGTGGGGGGGCCCAAGAGACCCAGTACTTC.